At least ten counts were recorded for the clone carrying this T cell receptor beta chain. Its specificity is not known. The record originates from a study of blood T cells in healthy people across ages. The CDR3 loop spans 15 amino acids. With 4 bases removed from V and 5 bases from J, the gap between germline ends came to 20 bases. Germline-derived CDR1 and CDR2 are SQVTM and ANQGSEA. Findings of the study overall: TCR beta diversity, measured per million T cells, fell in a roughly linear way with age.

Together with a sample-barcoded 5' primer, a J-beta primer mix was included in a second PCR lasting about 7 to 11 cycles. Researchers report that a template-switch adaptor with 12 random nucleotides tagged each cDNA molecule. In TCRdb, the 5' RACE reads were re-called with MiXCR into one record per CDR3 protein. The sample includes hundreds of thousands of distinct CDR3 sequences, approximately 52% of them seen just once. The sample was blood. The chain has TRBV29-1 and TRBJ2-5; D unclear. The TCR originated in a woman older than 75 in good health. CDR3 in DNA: TGCAGCGTTGTACCCTTAATCGGAACCGGTGAGACCCAGTACTTC. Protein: CSVVPLIGTGETQYF.